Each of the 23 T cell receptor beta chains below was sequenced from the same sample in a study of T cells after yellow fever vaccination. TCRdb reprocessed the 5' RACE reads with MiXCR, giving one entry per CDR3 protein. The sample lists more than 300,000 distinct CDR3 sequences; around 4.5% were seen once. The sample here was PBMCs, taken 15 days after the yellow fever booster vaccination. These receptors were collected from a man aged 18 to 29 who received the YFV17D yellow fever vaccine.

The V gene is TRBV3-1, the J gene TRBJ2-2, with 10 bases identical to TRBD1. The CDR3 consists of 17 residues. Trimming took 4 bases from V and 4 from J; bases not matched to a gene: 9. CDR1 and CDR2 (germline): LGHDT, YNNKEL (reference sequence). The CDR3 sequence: CASSRGSGQGSTGELFF. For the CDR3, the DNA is TGTGCCAGCAGCCGGGGATCGGGACAGGGGAGCACCGGGGAGCTGTTTTTT.

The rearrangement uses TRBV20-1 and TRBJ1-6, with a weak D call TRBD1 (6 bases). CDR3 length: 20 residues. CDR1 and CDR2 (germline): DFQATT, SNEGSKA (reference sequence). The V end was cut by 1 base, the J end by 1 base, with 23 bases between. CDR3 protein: CSARGPRDTERRSYNSPLHF. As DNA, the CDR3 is TGCAGTGCTAGAGGTCCCCGGGACACCGAGAGGAGGTCCTATAATTCACCCCTCCACTTT.

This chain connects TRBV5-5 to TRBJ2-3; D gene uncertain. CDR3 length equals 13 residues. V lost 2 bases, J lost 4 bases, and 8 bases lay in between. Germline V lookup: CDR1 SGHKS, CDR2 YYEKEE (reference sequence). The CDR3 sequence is CASSFEEPDTQYF. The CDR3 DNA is TGTGCCAGCAGCTTTGAGGAACCAGATACGCAGTATTTT. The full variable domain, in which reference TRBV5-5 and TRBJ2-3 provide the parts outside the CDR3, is DAGVTQSPTHLIKTRGQQVTLRCSPISGHKSVSWYQQVLGQGPQFIFQYYEKEERGRGNFPDRFSARQFPNYSSELNVNALLLGDSALYLCASSFEEPDTQYFGPGTRLTVL.

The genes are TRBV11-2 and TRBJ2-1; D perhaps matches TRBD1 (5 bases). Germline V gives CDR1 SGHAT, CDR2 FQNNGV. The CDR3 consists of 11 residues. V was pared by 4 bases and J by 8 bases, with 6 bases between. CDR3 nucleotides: TGTGCCAGCAGCTCGACAGATGAGCAGTTCTTC. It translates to CASSSTDEQFF.

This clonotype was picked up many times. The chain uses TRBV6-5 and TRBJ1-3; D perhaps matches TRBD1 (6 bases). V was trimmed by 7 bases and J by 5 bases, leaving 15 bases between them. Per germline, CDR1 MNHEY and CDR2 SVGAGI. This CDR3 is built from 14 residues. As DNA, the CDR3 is TGTGCCAGCACCCCGGCGGGGGGGCGAAACACCATATATTTT. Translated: CASTPAGGRNTIYF.

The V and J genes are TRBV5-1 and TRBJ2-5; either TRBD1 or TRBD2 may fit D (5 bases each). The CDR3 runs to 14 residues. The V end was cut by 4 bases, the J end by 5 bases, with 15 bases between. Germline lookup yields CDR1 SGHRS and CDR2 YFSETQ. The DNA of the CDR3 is TGCGCCAGCAGCCAGTGGGGCCCGGGGGAGACCCAGTACTTC. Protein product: CASSQWGPGETQYF.

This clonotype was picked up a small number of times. The CDR3 is CASLKSGGGTGELFF. The CDR3 DNA sequence: TGTGCCAGCTTAAAGAGCGGAGGGGGCACCGGGGAGCTGTTTTTT. The J gene is TRBJ2-2, the V gene TRBV6-1; D tentatively reads TRBD1 or TRBD2 (6 bases each). The germline V and J ends were trimmed by 8 bases and 4 bases, with 17 bases remaining between them. The germline V gene has CDR1 MNHNS and CDR2 SASEGT. This CDR3 is 15 amino acids long.

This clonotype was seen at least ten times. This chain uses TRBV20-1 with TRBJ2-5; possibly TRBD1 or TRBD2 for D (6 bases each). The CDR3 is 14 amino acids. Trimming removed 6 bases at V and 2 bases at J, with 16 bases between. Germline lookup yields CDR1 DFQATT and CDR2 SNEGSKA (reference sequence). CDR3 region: CSAVIGGQQETQYF. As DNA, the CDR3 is TGCAGTGCCGTTATAGGGGGGCAGCAAGAGACCCAGTACTTC.

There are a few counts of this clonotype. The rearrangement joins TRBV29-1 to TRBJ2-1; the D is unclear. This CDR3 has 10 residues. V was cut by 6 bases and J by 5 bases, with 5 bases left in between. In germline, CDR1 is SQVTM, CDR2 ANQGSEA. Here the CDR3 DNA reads TGCAGCGTGGTTAACAATGAGCAGTTCTTC. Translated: CSVVNNEQFF.

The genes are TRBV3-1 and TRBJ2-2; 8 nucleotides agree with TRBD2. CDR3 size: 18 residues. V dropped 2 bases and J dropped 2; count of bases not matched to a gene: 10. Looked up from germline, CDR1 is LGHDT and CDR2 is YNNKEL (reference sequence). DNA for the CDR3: TGTGCCAGCAGCCAAACAAGGCTGGCGGGGGGCAACACCGGGGAGCTGTTTTTT. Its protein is CASSQTRLAGGNTGELFF.

The CDR3 DNA sequence: TGTGCCAGCAGTGAAGGCGTAGGGGTCGGGGAGACCCAGTACTTC. This gives the protein CASSEGVGVGETQYF. The chain recombines TRBV25-1 with TRBJ2-5; possibly TRBD1 for D (5 bases). Trimming stripped 2 bases from V and 5 bases from J, with 15 bases between. Germline V gene sequence: CDR1 MGHDK, CDR2 SYGVNS. This CDR3 has 15 residues. Drawing the rest from reference TRBV25-1 and TRBJ2-5, the complete variable domain is EADIYQTPRYLVIGTGKKITLECSQTMGHDKMYWYQQDPGMELHLIHYSYGVNSTEKGDLSSESTVSRIRTEHFPLTLESARPSHTSQYLCASSEGVGVGETQYFGPGTRLLVL.

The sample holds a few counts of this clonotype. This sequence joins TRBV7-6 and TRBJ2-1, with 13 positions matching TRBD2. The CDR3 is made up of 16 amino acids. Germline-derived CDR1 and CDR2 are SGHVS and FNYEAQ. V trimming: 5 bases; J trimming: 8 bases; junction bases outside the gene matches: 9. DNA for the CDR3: TGTGCCAGCAGCCCCCCGGGACTAGCGGGGTCAGATGAGCAGTTCTTC. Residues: CASSPPGLAGSDEQFF.

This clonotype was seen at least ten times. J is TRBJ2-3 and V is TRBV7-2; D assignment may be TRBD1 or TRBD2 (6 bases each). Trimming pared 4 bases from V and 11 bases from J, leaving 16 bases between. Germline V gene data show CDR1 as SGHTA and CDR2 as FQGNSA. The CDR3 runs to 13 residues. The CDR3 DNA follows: TGTGCCAGCAGCTCTAGGGGGGCCGGGGGGCAGTATTTT. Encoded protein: CASSSRGAGGQYF. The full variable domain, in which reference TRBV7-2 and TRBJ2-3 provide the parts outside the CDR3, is GAGVSQSPSNKVTEKGKDVELRCDPISGHTALYWYRQSLGQGLEFLIYFQGNSAPDKSGLPSDRFSAERTGGSVSTLTIQRTQQEDSAVYLCASSSRGAGGQYFGPGTRLTVL.

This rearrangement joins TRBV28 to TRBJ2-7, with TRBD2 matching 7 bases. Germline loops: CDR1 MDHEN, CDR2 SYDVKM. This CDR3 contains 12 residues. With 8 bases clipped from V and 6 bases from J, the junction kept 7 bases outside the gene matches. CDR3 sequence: CASWIPGGEQYF. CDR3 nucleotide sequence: TGTGCCAGCTGGATCCCGGGGGGCGAGCAGTACTTC.

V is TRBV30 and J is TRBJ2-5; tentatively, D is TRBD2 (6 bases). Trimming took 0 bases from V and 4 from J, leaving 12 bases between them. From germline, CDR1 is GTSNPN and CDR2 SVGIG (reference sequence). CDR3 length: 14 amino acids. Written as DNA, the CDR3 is TGTGCCTGGAGTGTACAAGGAGGGAGAGAGACCCAGTACTTC. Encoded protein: CAWSVQGGRETQYF.

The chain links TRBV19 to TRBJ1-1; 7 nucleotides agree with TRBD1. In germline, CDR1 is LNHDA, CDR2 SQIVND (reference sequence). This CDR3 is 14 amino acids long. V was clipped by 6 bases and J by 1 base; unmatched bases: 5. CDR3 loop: CASRNRGGNTEAFF. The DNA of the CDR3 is TGTGCCAGTAGGAACAGGGGAGGGAACACTGAAGCTTTCTTT.

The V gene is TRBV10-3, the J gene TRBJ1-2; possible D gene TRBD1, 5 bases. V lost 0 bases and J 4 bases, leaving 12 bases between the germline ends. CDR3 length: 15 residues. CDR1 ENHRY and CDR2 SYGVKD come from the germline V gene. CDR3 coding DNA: TGTGCCATCAGTGAGTCAGGGGCACCCCTCTATGGCTACACCTTC. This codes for CAISESGAPLYGYTF.

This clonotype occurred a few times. CDR3 DNA: TGTGCCAGCAGCGTAGCGGATTACAATGAGCAGTTCTTC. This sequence encodes CASSVADYNEQFF. The chain joins TRBV9 to TRBJ2-1; D is ambiguous. V shed 0 bases and J shed 4 bases, with 5 bases lying between them. Germline lookup yields CDR1 SGDLS and CDR2 YYNGEE. The CDR3 spans 13 residues.

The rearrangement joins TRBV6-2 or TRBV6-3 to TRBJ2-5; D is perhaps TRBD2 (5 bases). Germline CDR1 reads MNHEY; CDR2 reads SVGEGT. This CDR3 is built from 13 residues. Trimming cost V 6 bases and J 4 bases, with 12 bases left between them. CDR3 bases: TGTGCCAGCAGGCGGGCCCGAGGAGAGACCCAGTACTTC. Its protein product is CASRRARGETQYF.

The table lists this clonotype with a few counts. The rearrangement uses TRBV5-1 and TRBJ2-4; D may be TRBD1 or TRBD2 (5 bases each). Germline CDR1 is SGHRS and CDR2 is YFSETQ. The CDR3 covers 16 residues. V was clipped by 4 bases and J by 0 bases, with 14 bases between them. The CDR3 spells CASSPSGPLAKNIQYF. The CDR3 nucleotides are TGCGCCAGCAGCCCGTCGGGGCCTTTAGCCAAAAACATTCAGTACTTC.

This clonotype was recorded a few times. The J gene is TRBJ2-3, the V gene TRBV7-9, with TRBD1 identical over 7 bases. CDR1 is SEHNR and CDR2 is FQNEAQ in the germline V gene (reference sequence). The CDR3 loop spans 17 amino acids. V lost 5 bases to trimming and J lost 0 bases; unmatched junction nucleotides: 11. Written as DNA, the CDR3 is TGTGCCAGCAGCCAGAGTCTACAGGGGAAAAGCACAGATACGCAGTATTTT. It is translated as CASSQSLQGKSTDTQYF.

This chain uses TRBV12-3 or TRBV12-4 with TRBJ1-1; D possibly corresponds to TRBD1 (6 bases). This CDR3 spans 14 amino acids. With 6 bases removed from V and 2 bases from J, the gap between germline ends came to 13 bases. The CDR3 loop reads CASSKSTGNTEAFF. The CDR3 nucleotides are TGTGCCAGCAGCAAGTCGACAGGTAACACTGAAGCTTTCTTT.

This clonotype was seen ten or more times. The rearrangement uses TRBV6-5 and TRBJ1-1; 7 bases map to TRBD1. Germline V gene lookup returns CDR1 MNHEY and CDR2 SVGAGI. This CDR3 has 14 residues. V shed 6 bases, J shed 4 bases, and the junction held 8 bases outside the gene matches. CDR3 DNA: TGTGCCAGCAGATTACAGGGGATGGGCACTGAAGCTTTCTTT. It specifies CASRLQGMGTEAFF.